One and the same sample provided the 28 T cell receptor beta chains below, sequenced in a study of metastatic and nonmetastatic thyroid tumors (dated by TCRdb to 2018 to 2020). Before undergoing thyroid surgery, none of the patients had been given any kind of treatment. The library was prepared using PCR. Sequencing was carried out with an Illumina HiSeq 4000. TCRdb reprocessing: public reads trimmed at Q25 with fastp, clones called with MiXCR, in-frame beta chains kept. The sample contains about 20,000 clones, roughly 29% of them found a single time. The ten largest clones take up roughly 13% of the sample. The source material was blood. The source of these receptors is a female donor with papillary thyroid cancer or a benign thyroid nodule (not recorded which). Some clones in this sample may be carry-over from other donors' samples.

V is TRBV9 and J is TRBJ1-6; D is perhaps TRBD1 (5 bases). Germline V lookup: CDR1 SGDLS, CDR2 YYNGEE. V shed 0 bases and J shed 5 bases, with 12 bases lying between them. The CDR3 is made up of 16 amino acids. The CDR3 DNA reads as TGTGCCAGCAGCGTAGAGGGCAGGGACGATAATTCACCCCTCCACTTT. Its translation is CASSVEGRDDNSPLHF.

The table lists this clone with a count of one. This chain joins TRBV2 and TRBJ2-1, with D possibly being TRBD1 or TRBD2 (6 bases each). The V gene lost 0 bases and the J gene lost 3 bases, with 24 bases spanning the gap. Germline CDR1 is SNHLY and CDR2 is FYNNEI. The CDR3 has 20 amino acids. CDR3 nucleotide sequence: TGTGCCAGCAGTGAAGCCGGCATAGGGGGGAGAGGGATCTACTACAATGAGCAGTTCTTC. This translates into CASSEAGIGGRGIYYNEQFF.

This sequence joins TRBV28 and TRBJ2-1, with D possibly matching TRBD2 (6 bases). Germline V gene lookup returns CDR1 MDHEN and CDR2 SYDVKM. The CDR3 is 16 residues long. V lost 6 bases to trimming and J lost 4 bases, with 19 bases between them. The CDR3 DNA reads TGTGCCAGCAGCTCCCCGCGGGAAGGGGCTTACAATGAGCAGTTCTTC. Its protein product is CASSSPREGAYNEQFF.

This clone was observed a handful of times. The chain employs TRBV2 and TRBJ2-1, with TRBD1 identical over 7 bases. Germline CDR1 is SNHLY and CDR2 is FYNNEI. The V gene end was trimmed by 4 bases and the J gene end by 3 bases; junction bases not matched to a gene: 0. The CDR3 is 13 amino acids. The CDR3 spells CASSGTGYNEQFF. In DNA form, the CDR3 reads TGTGCCAGCAGTGGGACAGGCTACAATGAGCAGTTCTTC.

This clone has only a few counts. The chain carries TRBV3-1 and TRBJ1-1; D is unclear. V lost 4 bases and J 4 bases, leaving 16 bases between the germline ends. In germline, CDR1 is LGHDT, CDR2 YNNKEL (reference sequence). CDR3 length: 15 residues. In nucleotides, the CDR3 is TGTGCCAGCAGCCTCCGGGTGCGGGAGGTCACTGAAGCTTTCTTT. Protein: CASSLRVREVTEAFF.

The chain couples TRBV5-1 to TRBJ1-2; 9 bases align to TRBD1. V lost 6 bases to trimming and J lost 7 bases; unmatched junction nucleotides: 10. This CDR3 is built from 14 residues. Germline V gene data show CDR1 as SGHRS and CDR2 as YFSETQ. DNA of the CDR3: TGCGCCAGCAAGGTGGACAGGGGAGGAAGTGGCTACACCTTC. It yields the protein CASKVDRGGSGYTF.

About this clone: An end of the junction does not agree with germline; a read error may underlie this. The V call is TRBV5-4, the J call TRBJ2-6; no reliable D call. The germline gives CDR1 SGHNT, CDR2 YYREEE (reference sequence). The CDR3 has 15 amino acids. This chain's CDR3 is CASSLVISWANVLTF. CDR3 DNA: TGTGCCAGCAGCTTGGTAATCTCTTGGGCCAACGTCCTGACTTTC.

By proportion, this clone is medium-sized (0.01 to 0.1%). The V call is TRBV28, the J call TRBJ1-5; 10 nucleotides align to TRBD1. CDR1 is MDHEN, CDR2 SYDVKM, per germline. The CDR3 spans 16 residues. With V trimmed by 3 bases and J by 1 base, 3 bases remained unmatched. CDR3 nucleotides: TGTGCCAGCAGTTTGGGGACAGGGGTAAGCAATCAGCCCCAGCATTTT. It yields the protein CASSLGTGVSNQPQHF.

V usage is TRBV4-2 and J usage is TRBJ1-1, with TRBD1 matching 7 bases. The CDR3 runs to 15 residues. Trimming removed 0 bases from V and 6 bases from J; junction bases left unmatched: 7. Germline V gene lookup returns CDR1 LGHNA and CDR2 YNFKEQ. The CDR3 spells CASSQDPAGGAEAFF. CDR3 DNA: TGTGCCAGCAGCCAAGATCCGGCAGGGGGGGCTGAAGCTTTCTTT.

This clone was seen only a few times. The chain joins TRBV6-5 to TRBJ2-1, with a tentative D call TRBD1 (8 bases). Germline CDR1 is MNHEY and CDR2 is SVGAGI. The CDR3 covers 15 residues. V lost 4 bases and J 1 base, leaving 11 bases between the germline ends. The CDR3 nucleotides are TGTGCCAGCAGTTTACAGGGGGGGTCCTACAATGAGCAGTTCTTC. Amino acids: CASSLQGGSYNEQFF.

By share, this clone counts as medium-sized. The CDR3 loop is CASSQLDRGSPLHF. The CDR3 coding sequence is TGTGCCAGCAGTCAACTAGACAGAGGTTCACCCCTCCACTTT. The V call is TRBV6-1, the J call TRBJ1-6; D is possibly TRBD1 (5 bases). V shed 5 bases and J shed 9 bases, with 14 bases lying between them. The germline V gene encodes CDR1 MNHNS and CDR2 SASEGT. The CDR3 runs 14 residues.

This clone has ten or more counts. The V and J genes are TRBV27 and TRBJ1-5; 11 bases fit TRBD1. In germline, CDR1 is MNHEY, CDR2 SMNVEV (reference sequence). Trimming took 3 bases from V and 4 from J; bases not matched to a gene: 8. The CDR3 length is 17 residues. Here the CDR3 reads CASSFSGTGGGNQPQHF. DNA for the CDR3: TGTGCCAGCAGTTTCTCCGGGACAGGGGGAGGAAATCAGCCCCAGCATTTT.

This chain joins TRBV20-1 and TRBJ2-5; TRBD1 might be the D (6 bases). CDR3 length: 12 amino acids. Germline CDR1 and CDR2: DFQATT and SNEGSKA (reference sequence). Between the trimmed V and J ends, which lost 4 bases and 5 bases, there was a span of 11 bases. In nucleotides, the CDR3 is TGCAGTGCTAATACAGGGATGGAGACCCAGTACTTC. Its translation: CSANTGMETQYF.

The chain is built from TRBV11-1 and TRBJ2-1; D call uncertain. V lost 3 bases to trimming and J lost 8 bases, with 14 bases between them. Per germline, CDR1 SGHAT and CDR2 FQDESV (reference sequence). This CDR3 is 14 amino acids long. For the CDR3, the DNA is TGTGCCAGCAGCTTTACACGGTTGGTCCATGAGCAGTTCTTC. This gives the protein CASSFTRLVHEQFF.

This clone was seen a few times. The chain employs TRBV6-5 and TRBJ2-7; unclear D gene. V lost 0 bases to trimming and J lost 1 base, with 13 bases between them. This CDR3 spans 16 amino acids. Germline loops: CDR1 MNHEY, CDR2 SVGAGI. DNA for the CDR3: TGTGCCAGCAGTTACTCGGAGACGCTCCCTTCCTACGAGCAGTACTTC. This translates into CASSYSETLPSYEQYF.

This chain connects TRBV20-1 to TRBJ2-7; 12 bases are a match to TRBD2. The CDR3 has 14 amino acids. Germline V gene lookup returns CDR1 DFQATT and CDR2 SNEGSKA (reference sequence). With V trimmed by 3 bases and J by 4 bases, 4 bases remained unmatched. CDR3 sequence (DNA): TGCAGTGCTAGGGGCACTAGCGGGGGGTACGAGCAGTACTTC. Its translation: CSARGTSGGYEQYF.

This clone was detected ten times or more. It may be a read error: a sequence one base away is much more abundant. V is TRBV6-1 and J is TRBJ2-3; D remains unclear. The V gene's germline CDR1 is MNHNS and CDR2 SASEGT. The CDR3 totals 15 residues. The CDR3: CVSSERNPSTDTQYF. Here the CDR3 DNA reads TGTGTCAGCAGTGAACGAAACCCTAGCACAGATACGCAGTATTTT.

By share of the sample, this clone is medium-sized. This sequence joins TRBV12-3 or TRBV12-4 and TRBJ2-5, with D possibly being TRBD2 (5 bases). The V end lost 7 bases, the J end lost 0 bases, and 9 bases lay between the germline ends. The CDR3 loop spans 13 amino acids. The CDR3 region is CASTTGNQETQYF. Written as DNA, the CDR3 is TGTGCCAGCACCACGGGAAACCAAGAGACCCAGTACTTC.

V usage is TRBV20-1 and J usage is TRBJ2-7, with TRBD1 matching 10 bases. Germline CDR1 DFQATT, CDR2 SNEGSKA (reference sequence). The length of the CDR3 is 13 residues. V dropped 5 bases and J dropped 3; count of bases not matched to a gene: 4. In DNA form, the CDR3 reads TGCAGTGCTCCGGGACAGGGGATCTACGAGCAGTACTTC. Protein product: CSAPGQGIYEQYF.

The chain recombines TRBV30 with TRBJ2-5; TRBD2 matches at 7 bases. Germline V CDR1 and CDR2: GTSNPN, SVGIG (reference sequence). The CDR3 spans 12 residues. J gave up 1 base and V 6 bases, and 2 bases lay outside the gene matches. The CDR3 loop reads CACASGQETQYF. CDR3 DNA sequence: TGTGCCTGTGCTAGCGGCCAAGAGACCCAGTACTTC.

The chain carries TRBV6-4 and TRBJ2-3; D may be TRBD1 (5 bases). The germline V gene has CDR1 MRHNA and CDR2 SNTAGT. The CDR3 totals 15 residues. V shed 2 bases and J shed 0 bases, with 9 bases lying between them. CDR3: CASSDGAVSTDTQYF. The CDR3 DNA reads as TGTGCCAGCAGTGACGGGGCCGTGAGCACAGATACGCAGTATTTT.

In this sample, this clone turned up a few times. The rearrangement links TRBV28 to TRBJ2-7, with 11 bases that match TRBD1. The ends lost 4 bases at V and 9 bases at J; junction bases unmatched: 11. The CDR3 sequence is 15 residues long. Germline CDR1 and CDR2: MDHEN and SYDVKM. In DNA form, the CDR3 reads TGTGCCAGCAGTTCTAGCTGGACAGGGGGCGCGTGGCAGTACTTC. Translated, it gives CASSSSWTGGAWQYF.

In this sample, this clone turned up many times. The rearrangement links TRBV4-1 to TRBJ2-7; perhaps TRBD1 as D (5 bases). Germline V gene sequence: CDR1 MGHRA, CDR2 YSYEKL. The CDR3 runs to 14 residues. The ends were cut back, 4 bases at V and 4 bases at J, with 14 bases in the middle. This chain's CDR3 is CASSPQRGWYEQYF. The CDR3 DNA follows: TGCGCCAGCAGCCCCCAAAGGGGTTGGTACGAGCAGTACTTC.

This clone was observed a few times. V usage is TRBV11-1 and J usage is TRBJ2-3, with 14 positions matching TRBD2. The germline V gene has CDR1 SGHAT and CDR2 FQDESV (reference sequence). CDR3 length: 16 amino acids. V shed 6 bases, J shed 3 bases, and the junction held 5 bases outside the gene matches. CDR3 in amino acids: CASRTGTSGGTDTQYF. In DNA, the CDR3 is TGTGCCAGCAGAACCGGGACTAGCGGGGGAACAGATACGCAGTATTTT.

The V gene is TRBV6-2 or TRBV6-3, the J gene TRBJ2-3; no clear D gene. The V end lost 2 bases, the J end lost 2 bases, and 17 bases lay between the germline ends. CDR1 MNHEY and CDR2 SVGEGT come from the germline V gene. This CDR3 comprises 17 residues. The chain's CDR3 is CASSYPRRGSITDTQYF. The DNA for the CDR3 is TGTGCCAGCAGTTACCCCCGTCGTGGTTCTATCACAGATACGCAGTATTTT.

This clone was picked up one time. An end of the junction differs from the germline gene, which may be a read error. The CDR3 sequence: CASSLLVRTDTRYF. The CDR3 DNA is TGTGCCAGCAGCTTACTAGTCCGCACAGATACGCGGTATTTT. The chain recombines TRBV7-7 with TRBJ2-3; D gene uncertain. CDR1 and CDR2 (germline): SSHAT, FNYEAQ (reference sequence). CDR3 size: 14 residues.

The chain combines TRBV6-1 with TRBJ1-5; a possible D gene is TRBD1 (5 bases). This CDR3 has 13 residues. V lost 7 bases and J lost 4, with 11 bases in between. Germline CDR1 and CDR2: MNHNS and SASEGT. CDR3 loop: CASTWDVNQPQHF. CDR3 bases: TGTGCCAGCACCTGGGACGTTAATCAGCCCCAGCATTTT.

The V and J genes are TRBV19 and TRBJ2-1; D is undetermined. Germline V CDR1 and CDR2: LNHDA, SQIVND (reference sequence). Trimming cost V 10 bases and J 4 bases, with 14 bases left between them. CDR3 length: 13 amino acids. The CDR3 here is CATAGVGYNEQFF. The CDR3, as DNA: TGTGCCACGGCCGGAGTTGGATACAATGAGCAGTTCTTC.